The 30 T cell receptor beta chains given below trace back to one sample, sequenced in a study of CD8 T cells in ankylosing spondylitis. What these receptors recognize is not known. TCRdb ran MiXCR on the 5' RACE reads and lists one entry per CDR3 protein. The sample carries about 390,000 distinct CDR3 sequences, around 20% recorded once. Findings of the study overall: Typical of ankylosing spondylitis blood, it appeared, was a TCR beta motif of eight highly homologous variants.

Source material: blood, either unsorted or a sorted T cell fraction (not recorded which). Source of these receptors: a male donor with ankylosing spondylitis.

This clonotype was seen a few times. The rearrangement links TRBV6-2 or TRBV6-3 to TRBJ1-5, with D perhaps TRBD1 (5 bases). The germline CDR1 and CDR2 sequences are MNHEY and SVGEGT. Trimming pared 2 bases from V and 7 bases from J, leaving 12 bases between. The CDR3 is made up of 14 amino acids. The CDR3 loop reads CASSYQGSLQPQHF. For the CDR3, the DNA is TGTGCCAGCAGTTACCAGGGAAGTTTGCAGCCCCAGCATTTT.

The chain uses TRBV28 and TRBJ2-1, with 8 bases lining up with TRBD2. CDR1 MDHEN and CDR2 SYDVKM come from the germline V gene. The CDR3 extends over 15 amino acids. Trimming at V came to 3 bases and at J to 9 bases, leaving 10 bases not matched to a gene. CDR3 nucleotide sequence: TGTGCCAGCAGTTTGGAGGGACTAGGAAGAAGTGAGCAGTTCTTC. Its translation is CASSLEGLGRSEQFF.

Ten or more counts support this clonotype. The rearrangement uses TRBV12-3 or TRBV12-4 and TRBJ2-4, with TRBD1 identical over 7 bases. The CDR3 consists of 17 residues. J gave up 0 bases and V 6 bases, and 11 bases lay outside the gene matches. The CDR3 nucleotides read TGTGCCAGCAGGATGACAGGGCGGGTAGGAGCCAAAAACATTCAGTACTTC. Its protein is CASRMTGRVGAKNIQYF.

This clonotype was seen a few times. The chain is built from TRBV11-3 and TRBJ2-1, with 7 bases matching TRBD1. The CDR3 consists of 14 residues. The trim removed 5 bases at V and 2 bases at J, leaving 3 bases unmatched. Germline lookup yields CDR1 SGHNT and CDR2 YENEEA. The CDR3 DNA reads TGTGCCAGCAGCCGGGACAGTCCCTACAATGAGCAGTTCTTC. Encoded protein: CASSRDSPYNEQFF. Complete variable domain (other parts from reference TRBV11-3 and TRBJ2-1): EAGVVQSPRYKIIEKKQPVAFWCNPISGHNTLYWYLQNLGQGPELLIRYENEEAVDDSQLPKDRFSAERLKGVDSTLKIQPAELGDSAVYLCASSRDSPYNEQFFGPGTRLTVL.

This clonotype was seen a handful of times. The chain is built from TRBV7-3 and TRBJ2-7, with D perhaps given as TRBD1 or TRBD2 (5 bases each). CDR1 and CDR2 (germline): SGHTA, FQGTGA. With 0 bases removed from V and 2 bases from J, the gap between germline ends came to 11 bases. The CDR3 loop spans 15 amino acids. The CDR3 DNA sequence: TGTGCCAGCAGCTTAACGTCGACAGCGGCCTACGAGCAGTACTTC. Its protein product is CASSLTSTAAYEQYF.

The chain has TRBV9 and TRBJ2-1; 7 positions match TRBD2. Germline CDR1 reads SGDLS; CDR2 reads YYNGEE. V trimming: 7 bases; J trimming: 2 bases; junction bases outside the gene matches: 12. The CDR3 contains 16 residues. CDR3 residues: CASQGGRETPYNEQFF. The DNA for the CDR3 is TGTGCCAGCCAAGGAGGGCGGGAGACCCCCTACAATGAGCAGTTCTTC.

In its sample, this clonotype was seen a few times. The chain uses TRBV10-3 and TRBJ2-5; D is ambiguous. Germline lookup yields CDR1 ENHRY and CDR2 SYGVKD. This CDR3 region has 13 residues. V lost 4 bases and J 4 bases, leaving 10 bases between the germline ends. CDR3 coding DNA: TGTGCCATCAGTGGCCAGGTCGGAGAGACCCAGTACTTC. Its translation: CAISGQVGETQYF.

The V call is TRBV5-5, the J call TRBJ2-1; the D is unclear. Trimming removed 1 base from V and 4 bases from J, with 12 bases in between. The CDR3 totals 15 residues. Germline CDR1 reads SGHKS; CDR2 reads YYEKEE (reference sequence). This CDR3 is CASSLSAENYNEQFF. CDR3 bases: TGTGCCAGCAGCTTGTCGGCAGAAAATTACAATGAGCAGTTCTTC.

This clonotype has just a few counts. The chain links TRBV12-3 or TRBV12-4 to TRBJ2-1, with 8 bases fitting TRBD1. V lost 7 bases to trimming and J lost 8 bases; unmatched junction nucleotides: 16. The CDR3 runs 16 residues. The CDR3 nucleotides are TGTGCCAGCACCGCTCGGGGACAGGCCTTTGCGGATGAGCAGTTCTTC. This codes for CASTARGQAFADEQFF.

Regarding this clonotype: An end of the junction differs from the germline gene, which may be a read error. The chain carries TRBV4-1 and TRBJ2-2; 8 nucleotides match TRBD2. The CDR3 contains 14 residues. The germline gives CDR1 MGHRA, CDR2 YSYEKL. CDR3 loop: CSSSSGETTGELFF. The CDR3 coding sequence is TGCTCCAGCAGTAGCGGGGAGACTACCGGGGAGCTGTTTTTT.

This clonotype was detected only a few times. The V call is TRBV10-1, the J call TRBJ2-1; 10 nucleotides agree with TRBD2. Germline loops: CDR1 WNHNN, CDR2 SYGVQD (reference sequence). J lost 2 bases, V lost 6 bases, and 10 bases had no gene match. The CDR3 is 17 residues long. CDR3 residues: CASSGGTSDRPYNEQFF. The CDR3 DNA is TGCGCCAGCAGCGGAGGGACTAGCGACCGCCCCTACAATGAGCAGTTCTTC.

There are a few counts of this clonotype. V usage is TRBV20-1 and J usage is TRBJ2-5; TRBD1 agrees at 7 bases. V lost 1 base, J lost 4 bases, and 3 bases stayed unmatched. The CDR3 totals 13 residues. The V gene's germline CDR1 is DFQATT and CDR2 SNEGSKA (reference sequence). DNA for the CDR3: TGCAGTGCTAGAGCAACAGGGGTAGAGACCCAGTACTTC. Translated, it gives CSARATGVETQYF.

This clonotype has only one observation. The chain employs TRBV7-2 and TRBJ2-7; no reliable D call. The germline CDR1 and CDR2 sequences are SGHTA and FQGNSA. The CDR3 extends over 15 amino acids. Trimming left V 1 base short and J 2 bases short, with 12 bases between. In DNA form, the CDR3 reads TGTGCCAGCAGCTTAGAAGGACGGAGAACCTACGAGCAGTACTTC. Translated, it gives CASSLEGRRTYEQYF. The full variable domain, its missing parts supplied by reference TRBV7-2 and TRBJ2-7, is GAGVSQSPSNKVTEKGKDVELRCDPISGHTALYWYRQSLGQGLEFLIYFQGNSAPDKSGLPSDRFSAERTGGSVSTLTIQRTQQEDSAVYLCASSLEGRRTYEQYFGPGTRLTVT.

The chain recombines TRBV11-2 with TRBJ1-1; weak D call: TRBD1 (5 bases). Germline V gene sequence: CDR1 SGHAT, CDR2 FQNNGV. CDR3 length: 15 amino acids. V was cut by 0 bases and J by 6 bases, with 14 bases left in between. CDR3 coding DNA: TGTGCCAGCAGCTTAGAGGGCAGGGTTGGCGCTGAAGCTTTCTTT. The encoded protein is CASSLEGRVGAEAFF.

This clonotype was detected only once. The chain couples TRBV9 to TRBJ2-1, with D perhaps being TRBD1 or TRBD2 (5 bases each). This CDR3 comprises 15 residues. Trimming stripped 0 bases from V and 2 bases from J, with 9 bases between. Germline CDR1 and CDR2: SGDLS and YYNGEE. The CDR3 region has the DNA TGTGCCAGCAGCGTAGGTGGGGGAACCTACAATGAGCAGTTCTTC. This sequence encodes CASSVGGGTYNEQFF.

The chain links TRBV6-2 or TRBV6-3 to TRBJ2-7; D remains unclear. The CDR3 loop spans 15 amino acids. The germline gives CDR1 MNHEY, CDR2 SVGEGT. V lost 5 bases and J lost 1, with 15 bases in between. The chain's CDR3 is CASSTSHSESYEQYF. In DNA form, the CDR3 reads TGTGCCAGCAGTACCAGCCACTCGGAATCCTACGAGCAGTACTTC.

This clonotype was observed at least ten times. The chain links TRBV7-8 to TRBJ2-3; D is uncertain. The CDR3 sequence is 11 residues long. Germline V gene data show CDR1 as SGHVS and CDR2 as FQNEAQ. Between the trimmed V and J ends, which lost 0 bases and 8 bases, there was a span of 3 bases. This CDR3 reads CASSLAGTQYF. Here the CDR3 DNA reads TGTGCCAGCAGCTTAGCGGGTACGCAGTATTTT.

The V call is TRBV6-5, the J call TRBJ1-5, with a tentative D call TRBD1 (6 bases). The length of the CDR3 is 17 residues. Germline V CDR1 and CDR2: MNHEY, SVGAGI. V shed 4 bases and J shed 1 base, with 17 bases lying between them. The CDR3 DNA sequence: TGTGCCAGCAGTTCCAACAGGGCCCCATCGAGCAATCAGCCCCAGCATTTT. This encodes CASSSNRAPSSNQPQHF.

The chain couples TRBV5-1 to TRBJ2-5; D gene ambiguous. From germline, CDR1 is SGHRS and CDR2 YFSETQ. Trimming removed 2 bases at V and 5 bases at J, with 10 bases between. The length of the CDR3 is 13 residues. In DNA, the CDR3 is TGCGCCAGCAGCTTCTCCCCCGGGGAGACCCAGTACTTC. The encoded protein is CASSFSPGETQYF.

In the case of this clonotype: It is unclear where the CDR3 begins or ends on the DNA, so no DNA is shown, and the CDR3 is as TCRdb lists it. CDR3 region: CSVTVLGGLGYTF. The V call is TRBV29-1, the J call TRBJ1-2; the D call TRBD1 from the table was never checked on the DNA. CDR1 is SQVTM, CDR2 ANQGSEA, per germline. With termini counted, the CDR3 has 13 amino acids.

The chain has TRBV7-2 and TRBJ1-2; 9 bases fit TRBD1. The V and J ends lost 5 bases and 3 bases, in that order; junction bases with no gene match: 7. There are 15 residues in the CDR3. Germline lookup yields CDR1 SGHTA and CDR2 FQGNSA. CDR3 in DNA: TGTGCCAGCAGCGCGAGGACAGGGGATGACTATGGCTACACCTTC. Protein product: CASSARTGDDYGYTF.

This clonotype was picked up a small number of times. V usage is TRBV29-1 and J usage is TRBJ1-4; 8 positions agree with TRBD1. V lost 1 base to trimming and J lost 8 bases; unmatched junction nucleotides: 12. CDR3 length: 16 residues. Germline lookup yields CDR1 SQVTM and CDR2 ANQGSEA. CDR3 DNA: TGCAGCGTTGAAGTTCTTGAACAGGGGGTACAAGAAAAACTGTTTTTT. Translating gives CSVEVLEQGVQEKLFF. Based on the CDR3 plus reference TRBV29-1 and TRBJ1-4, the full variable domain is SAVISQKPSRDICQRGTSLTIQCQVDSQVTMMFWYRQQPGQSLTLIATANQGSEATYESGFVIDKFPISRPNLTFSTLTVSNMSPEDSSIYLCSVEVLEQGVQEKLFFGSGTQLSVL.

A few counts support this clonotype. The J gene is TRBJ2-3, the V gene TRBV28; 8 bases agree with TRBD1. The CDR3 has 17 residues. Per the germline V gene, CDR1 is MDHEN and CDR2 is SYDVKM. The ends lost 3 bases at V and 3 bases at J; junction bases unmatched: 11. This CDR3 is CASSFADRGNATDTQYF. The CDR3 coding sequence is TGTGCCAGCAGTTTCGCAGACAGGGGTAATGCGACAGATACGCAGTATTTT.

The genes are TRBV5-5 and TRBJ1-4, with D possibly TRBD1 on 5 matching bases. In germline, CDR1 is SGHKS, CDR2 YYEKEE (reference sequence). The V end was cut by 4 bases, the J end by 5 bases, with 15 bases between. There are 15 residues in the CDR3. The CDR3 loop is CASSPTPGANEKLFF. In DNA form, the CDR3 reads TGTGCCAGCAGCCCGACCCCTGGGGCCAATGAAAAACTGTTTTTT.

The rearrangement links TRBV10-3 to TRBJ2-2, with 9 bases matching TRBD2. The V gene's germline CDR1 is ENHRY and CDR2 SYGVKD. With 6 bases clipped from V and 0 bases from J, the junction kept 5 bases outside the gene matches. The CDR3 contains 16 residues. The CDR3 is CAIRTSGRTNTGELFF. The CDR3 nucleotides read TGTGCCATCAGGACCAGCGGGAGGACGAACACCGGGGAGCTGTTTTTT.

This clonotype occurred a few times. The chain is built from TRBV5-1 and TRBJ2-2; no firm D call. The CDR3 sequence is 15 residues long. Trimming took 1 base from V and 1 from J, leaving 8 bases between them. Germline CDR1 reads SGHRS; CDR2 reads YFSETQ. This CDR3 is CASSLIGRNTGELFF. In DNA, the CDR3 is TGCGCCAGCAGCTTGATCGGAAGGAACACCGGGGAGCTGTTTTTT.

This clonotype came up once. V and J are TRBV3-1 and TRBJ2-1, with D possibly being TRBD2 (5 bases). Germline CDR1 and CDR2: LGHDT and YNNKEL (reference sequence). This CDR3 has 13 residues. Trimming left V 4 bases short and J 8 bases short, with 12 bases between. CDR3 amino acids: CASSLGSFDEQFF. DNA of the CDR3: TGTGCCAGCAGCCTTGGGAGTTTCGATGAGCAGTTCTTC.

In its sample, this clonotype was seen a few times. CDR3 in amino acids: CASSGPGPGNTIYF. The CDR3 bases are TGTGCCAGCAGTGGCCCGGGGCCTGGAAACACCATATATTTT. The chain links TRBV6-1 to TRBJ1-3, with D possibly TRBD1 on 5 matching bases. The CDR3 length is 14 residues. Germline V gene lookup returns CDR1 MNHNS and CDR2 SASEGT. V was clipped by 4 bases and J by 2 bases, with 9 bases between them.

J is TRBJ1-1 and V is TRBV5-6; no clear D. Trimming left V 5 bases short and J 0 bases short, with 8 bases between. This CDR3 comprises 13 residues. CDR1 and CDR2 (germline): SGHDT, YYEEEE. CDR3 DNA sequence: TGTGCCAGCAGTTGGGCAATGAACACTGAAGCTTTCTTT. Amino acid sequence: CASSWAMNTEAFF.

For the CDR3, the DNA is TGTGCCAGCAGACCCACGGGACCCGGTTCCTACGAGCAGTACTTC. Its translation: CASRPTGPGSYEQYF. The genes are TRBV28 and TRBJ2-7; D may match TRBD1 or TRBD2 (5 bases each). The CDR3 loop spans 15 amino acids. From germline, CDR1 is MDHEN and CDR2 SYDVKM. Trimming shortened V by 6 bases and J by 1 base, and 16 bases separated the two germline ends.